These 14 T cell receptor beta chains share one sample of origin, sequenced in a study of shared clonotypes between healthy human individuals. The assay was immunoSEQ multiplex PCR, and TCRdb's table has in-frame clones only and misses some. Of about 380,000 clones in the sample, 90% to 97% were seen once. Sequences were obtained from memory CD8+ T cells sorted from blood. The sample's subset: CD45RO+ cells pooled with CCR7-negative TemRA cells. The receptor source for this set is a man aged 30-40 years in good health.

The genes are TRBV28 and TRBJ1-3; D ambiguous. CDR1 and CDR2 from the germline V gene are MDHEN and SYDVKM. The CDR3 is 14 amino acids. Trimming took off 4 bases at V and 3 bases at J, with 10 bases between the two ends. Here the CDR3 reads CASSSYSRGNTIYF. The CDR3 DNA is TGTGCCAGCAGTTCGTACTCTCGTGGAAACACCATATATTTT.

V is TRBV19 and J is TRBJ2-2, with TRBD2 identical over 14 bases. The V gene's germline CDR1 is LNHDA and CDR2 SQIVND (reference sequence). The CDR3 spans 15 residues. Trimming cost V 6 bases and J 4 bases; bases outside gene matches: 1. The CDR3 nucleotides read TGTGCCAGTAGGGGGACTAGCGGGAGCACCGGGGAGCTGTTTTTT. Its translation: CASRGTSGSTGELFF.

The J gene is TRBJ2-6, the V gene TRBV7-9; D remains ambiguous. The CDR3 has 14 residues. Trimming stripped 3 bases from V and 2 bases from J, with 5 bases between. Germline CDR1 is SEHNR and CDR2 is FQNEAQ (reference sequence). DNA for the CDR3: TGTGCCAGCAGCTTCACCGCTGGGGCCAACGTCCTGACTTTC. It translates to CASSFTAGANVLTF.

This chain's CDR3 is CASSADMNTEAFF. The CDR3 region has the DNA TGCGCCAGCAGTGCTGACATGAACACTGAAGCTTTCTTT. V and J are TRBV10-1 and TRBJ1-1; D remains unclear. Looked up from germline, CDR1 is WNHNN and CDR2 is SYGVQD (reference sequence). V gave up 4 bases and J gave up 0 bases, with 6 bases separating them. CDR3 length equals 13 residues.

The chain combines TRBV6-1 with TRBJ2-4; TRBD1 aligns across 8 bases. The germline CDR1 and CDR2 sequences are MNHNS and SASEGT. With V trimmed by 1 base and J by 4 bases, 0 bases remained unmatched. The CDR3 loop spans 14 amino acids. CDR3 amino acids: CASSEGTGKNIQYF. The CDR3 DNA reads TGTGCCAGCAGTGAAGGGACAGGGAAAAACATTCAGTACTTC.

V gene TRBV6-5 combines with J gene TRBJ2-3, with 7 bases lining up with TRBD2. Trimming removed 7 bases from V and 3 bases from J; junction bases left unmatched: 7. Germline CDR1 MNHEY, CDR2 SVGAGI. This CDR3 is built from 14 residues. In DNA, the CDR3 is TGTGCCAGCAACCGGGGGGTCCAAACAGATACGCAGTATTTT. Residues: CASNRGVQTDTQYF.

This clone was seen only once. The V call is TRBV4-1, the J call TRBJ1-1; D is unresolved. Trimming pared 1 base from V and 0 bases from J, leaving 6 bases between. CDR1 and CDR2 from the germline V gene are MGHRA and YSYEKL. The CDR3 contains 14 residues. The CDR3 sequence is CASSQAVMNTEAFF. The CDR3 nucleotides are TGCGCCAGCAGCCAAGCAGTTATGAACACTGAAGCTTTCTTT.

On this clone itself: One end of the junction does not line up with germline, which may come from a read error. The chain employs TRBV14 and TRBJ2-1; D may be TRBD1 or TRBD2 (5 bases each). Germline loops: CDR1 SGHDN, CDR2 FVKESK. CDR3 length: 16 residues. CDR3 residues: CASSQKTGTTSNVQFF. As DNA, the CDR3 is TGTGCCAGCAGCCAAAAAACCGGGACCACTTCCAATGTGCAGTTCTTC.

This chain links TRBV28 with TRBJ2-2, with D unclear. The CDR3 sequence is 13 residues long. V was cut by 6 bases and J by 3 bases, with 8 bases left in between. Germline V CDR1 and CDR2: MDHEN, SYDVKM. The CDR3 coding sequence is TGTGCCAGCAGGGAGCGCCACACCGGGGAGCTGTTTTTT. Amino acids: CASRERHTGELFF.

CDR3 residues: CASSPTARAYYEQYF. CDR3 nucleotide sequence: TGTGCCAGCAGTCCTACGGCGCGGGCATACTACGAGCAGTACTTC. The chain joins TRBV11-2 to TRBJ2-7, with a weak D call TRBD2 (5 bases). Germline CDR1 reads SGHAT; CDR2 reads FQNNGV. Between the trimmed V and J ends, which lost 6 bases and 3 bases, there was a span of 18 bases. The CDR3 length is 15 residues.

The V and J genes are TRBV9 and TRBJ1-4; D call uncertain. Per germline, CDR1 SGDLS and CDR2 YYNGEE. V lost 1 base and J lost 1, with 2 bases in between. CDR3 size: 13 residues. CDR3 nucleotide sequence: TGTGCCAGCAGCGTAAGAACTAATGAAAAACTGTTTTTT. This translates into CASSVRTNEKLFF.

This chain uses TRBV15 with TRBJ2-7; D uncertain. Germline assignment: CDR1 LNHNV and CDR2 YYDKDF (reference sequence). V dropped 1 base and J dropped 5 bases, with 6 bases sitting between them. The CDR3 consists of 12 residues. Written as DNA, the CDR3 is TGTGCCACCAGCAGAGTGTCGGACGAGCAGTACTTC. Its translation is CATSRVSDEQYF.

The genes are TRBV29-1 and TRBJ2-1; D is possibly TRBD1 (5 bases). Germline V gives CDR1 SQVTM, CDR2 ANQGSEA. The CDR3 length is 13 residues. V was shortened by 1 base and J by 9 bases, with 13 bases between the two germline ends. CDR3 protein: CSVEGDRGFEQFF. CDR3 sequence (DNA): TGCAGCGTTGAAGGAGATAGGGGTTTTGAGCAGTTCTTC.

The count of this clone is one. The CDR3 DNA follows: TGCGCCAGCAGTCAATCGGGACAGGGGGCGCGGACAGATACGCAGTATTTT. It codes for CASSQSGQGARTDTQYF. V is TRBV23-1 and J is TRBJ2-3; 12 bases align to TRBD1. TRBV23-1 is reported as an ORF; its role is uncertain. This CDR3 is built from 17 residues. Trimming took 0 bases from V and 3 from J; bases not matched to a gene: 4.